This T cell receptor (beta chain) was identified during a study of shared clonotypes between healthy human individuals. The run depth of the assay was deep. Sequencing used immunoSEQ multiplex PCR; TCRdb keeps in-frame clones, though not all of them. The table includes approximately 2.1 million clones, about 92% detected once. Losses at the gene ends were 0 bases for V and 7 bases for J; bases not matched to a gene: 8. The CDR3 loop spans 15 amino acids. Germline V gene data show CDR1 as GTSNPN and CDR2 as SVGIG (reference sequence). Donors, without exception, were Caucasian adults residing in Nashville, Tennessee. CD4+ cell separation produced CD45RA+ naive and CD45RA-negative memory subsets.

V usage is TRBV30 and J usage is TRBJ2-2; 7 bases align to TRBD2. The clonotype comes from a man between 18 and 35 years old in good health. Some clones in this sample may be carry-over from other donors' samples. The sequencing input was naive CD4+ T cells from PBMCs. Regarding subset: CD45RA+ positively selected. CDR3 nucleotide sequence: TGTGCCTGGAGTGTTGGTAGCGGGTGGGGCGGGGAGCTGTTTTTT. Translating gives CAWSVGSGWGGELFF.